Below, one TCR beta chain is given with its context. This clone's antigen is unknown. No qualities accompany the bases; no much larger clone lies one base away. V lost 0 bases and J lost 1 base; the stretch between them is 5 bases long. CDR1 and CDR2 are drawn from the germline V gene: SGHRS, YFSETQ. The CDR3 runs 14 amino acids, cysteine and phenylalanine included. This entry keeps only the CDR3 DNA: 42 bases, framed from base 1. TCRbeta CDR3 regions were amplified from genomic DNA by means of the immunoSEQ Assay, a bias-controlled multiplex PCR. The study's own analysis went as follows. The number of nucleated cells in each sample was estimated by amplification of reference gene primers within the assay. To quantify the absolute abundance of each unique TCRbeta CDR3 rearrangement, sequence reads were collapsed and filtered. For each sample, productive Simpson clonality was calculated as the square root of Simpson's diversity index across productive rearrangements. The immuneACCESS repertoire file appears here via TCRdb, limited to in-frame rearrangements. These files lack a portion of the clones; in checked studies, under half of the deficit traces to unresolved V genes, and the cause of the others is not known. V and J calls and clone size are given by that table; D and trimming were obtained from the DNA. Recorded for this sample are 340,000 or so clones; roughly 87% of them occurred a single time. The ten biggest clones cover 1% of the sample.

Collaborating institutions collected whole blood in K2EDTA tubes following their own protocols. For TCRbeta analysis, collaborator samples were shipped as frozen whole blood, as isolated PBMCs, or as DNA extracted from either sample type. The record originates from a study of blood T cell repertoires in COVID-19 (dated by TCRdb to the early 2020s). For the study in its entirety: Samples from collaborators originated in the United States, Italy and Spain and spanned both the acute and convalescent phases of COVID-19. The material from the prospective study consisted of cDNA or gDNA derived from T cells, B-cell-depleted T cells, or PBMCs. Subjects who had been exposed to COVID-19, were actively infected with it, or had recovered from it provided the deeply sampled blood TCRbeta repertoires that made up the dataset. The repertoires were made available in a free public database intended to serve as a resource for research on the immune response to SARS-CoV-2. The samples were drawn from the first 160 participants of the ongoing ImmuneRACE study and from 1,254 subjects provided by 6 global collaborators. The sample metadata nearly always contained a de-identified subject ID, COVID-19 status, age in years and sex. Where HLA class I and class II types were available, the types were taken from metadata supplied by the sample provider, not from assay-based typing. The paper as a whole reports these results and caveats: Clinical and demographic metadata were provided uncurated, with the amount varying by source and participant.

Sample: peripheral blood. The receptor was isolated from a middle-aged man with active or convalescent COVID-19. The rearranged chain carries TRBV5-1 and TRBJ1-3; possibly the D gene is TRBD1, per 5 matching bases. The CDR3 reads as follows: CASSLDRSGNTIYF. The DNA sequence is given as TGCGCCAGCAGCTTGGACAGGTCTGGAAACACCATATATTTT. Where the CDR3 stops, the reference TRBV5-1 and TRBJ1-3 genes take over; the full variable domain is KAGVTQTPRYLIKTRGQQVTLSCSPISGHRSVSWYQQTPGQGLQFLFEYFSETQRNKGNFPGRFSGRQFSNSRSEMNVSTLELGDSALYLCASSLDRSGNTIYFGEGSWLTVV.